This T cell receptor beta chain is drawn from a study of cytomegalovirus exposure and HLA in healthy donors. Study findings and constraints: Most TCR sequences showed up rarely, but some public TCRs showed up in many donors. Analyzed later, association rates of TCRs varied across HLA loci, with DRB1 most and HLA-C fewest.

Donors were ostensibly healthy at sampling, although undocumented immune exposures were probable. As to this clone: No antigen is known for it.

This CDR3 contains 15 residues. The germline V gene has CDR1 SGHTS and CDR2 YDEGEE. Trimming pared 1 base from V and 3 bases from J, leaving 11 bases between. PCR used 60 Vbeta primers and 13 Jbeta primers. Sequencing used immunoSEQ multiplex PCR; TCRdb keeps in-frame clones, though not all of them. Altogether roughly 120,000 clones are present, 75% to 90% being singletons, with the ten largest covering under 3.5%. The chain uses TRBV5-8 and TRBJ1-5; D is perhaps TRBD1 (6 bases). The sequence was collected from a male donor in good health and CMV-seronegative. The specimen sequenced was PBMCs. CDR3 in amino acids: CASSLIGTTNQPQHF. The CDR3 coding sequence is TGTGCCAGCAGCTTGATAGGGACAACCAATCAGCCCCAGCATTTT. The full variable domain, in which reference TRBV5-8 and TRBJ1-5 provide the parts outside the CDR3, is EAGVTQSPTHLIKTRGQQATLRCSPISGHTSVYWYQQALGLGLQFLLWYDEGEERNRGNFPPRFSGRQFPNYSSELNVNALELEDSALYLCASSLIGTTNQPQHFGDGTRLSIL.